This T cell receptor beta chain is from a study of Ad26.COV2.S vaccination and SARS-CoV-2 variants. The data were produced by immunoSEQ multiplex PCR, yet TCRdb's version contains in-frame clones alone and is incomplete. This table has around 370,000 clones, about 92% appearing once. The CDR3 is 15 residues long. The V gene lost 1 base and the J gene lost 1 base, with 9 bases spanning the gap. Germline-derived CDR1 and CDR2 are LNHDA and SQIVND (reference sequence). V usage is TRBV19 and J usage is TRBJ2-3; D not resolved. The specimen comprised peripheral blood, sampled after recovery from COVID-19. The sequence came from a human donor who had recovered from COVID-19. The CDR3 region has the DNA TGTGCCAGTAGTATAGGGGCCTTAGGCACAGATACGCAGTATTTT. Encoded protein: CASSIGALGTDTQYF.